This entry lists 29 T cell receptor beta chains sequenced from one sample in a study of cytomegalovirus exposure and HLA in healthy donors. PCR amplification relied on 60 Vbeta primers (plus 13 Jbeta primers). Assay used: immunoSEQ multiplex PCR; TCRdb lists only in-frame clones, some missing. The repertoire consists of over 150,000 clones, with approximately 77% occurring once and the leading ten covering around 2.1%. Sequencing used PBMCs. The receptors derive from a man aged 45-65 years in good health and CMV-seropositive.

The chain couples TRBV6-5 to TRBJ2-4; 11 nucleotides match TRBD1. Trimming at V came to 9 bases and at J to 6 bases, leaving 10 bases not matched to a gene. This CDR3 has 15 residues. Germline-derived CDR1 and CDR2 are MNHEY and SVGAGI. The CDR3 loop is CASSSGTGGVNIQYF. The CDR3 coding sequence is TGTGCCAGTTCCTCCGGGACAGGGGGTGTAAACATTCAGTACTTC.

This chain joins TRBV18 and TRBJ1-1; D is uncertain. Germline V gives CDR1 KGHSH, CDR2 LQKENI. V lost 3 bases and J 5 bases, leaving 16 bases between the germline ends. The CDR3 spans 15 residues. CDR3 in DNA: TGTGCCAGCTCACCTTTACGGGGTGGGCAGACTGAAGCTTTCTTT. This translates into CASSPLRGGQTEAFF. The variable domain in full, with the rest retrieved from reference TRBV18 and TRBJ1-1, is NAGVMQNPRHLVRRRGQEARLRCSPMKGHSHVYWYRQLPEEGLKFMVYLQKENIIDESGMPKERFSAEFPKEGPSILRIQQVVRGDSAAYFCASSPLRGGQTEAFFGQGTRLTVV.

Written as DNA, the CDR3 is TGTGCCAGCTCAGTATCAGGGATGGGTTTGAATGGCTACACCTTC. It yields the protein CASSVSGMGLNGYTF. The chain joins TRBV18 to TRBJ1-2; tentative D call: TRBD1 (5 bases). Deletions cut 5 bases from V and 6 bases from J, with 19 bases between. The CDR3 covers 15 residues. The germline gives CDR1 KGHSH, CDR2 LQKENI.

V and J are TRBV2 and TRBJ1-1, with D unclear. The CDR3 has 14 amino acids. Germline V CDR1 and CDR2: SNHLY, FYNNEI. V shed 5 bases and J shed 3 bases, with 13 bases lying between them. Here the CDR3 DNA reads TGTGCCAGCAGTCAGAGGGTTACCCACACTGAAGCTTTCTTT. Translating it yields CASSQRVTHTEAFF.

The chain joins TRBV30 to TRBJ1-2; tentative D call: TRBD1 (6 bases). V lost 3 bases and J 8 bases, leaving 19 bases between the germline ends. Germline V gene lookup returns CDR1 GTSNPN and CDR2 SVGIG (reference sequence). The CDR3 runs to 14 residues. CDR3 residues: CAWSHILGAGGYTF. CDR3 DNA: TGTGCCTGGAGCCATATCTTGGGGGCCGGGGGCTACACCTTC.

The J gene is TRBJ1-6, the V gene TRBV11-2; D might be TRBD1 (6 bases). CDR3 size: 14 residues. CDR1 and CDR2 from the germline V gene are SGHAT and FQNNGV. Between the trimmed V and J ends, which lost 5 bases and 7 bases, there was a span of 12 bases. CDR3 DNA sequence: TGTGCCAGCAGCGCCGGGACAAGCAATTCACCCCTCCACTTT. Encoded protein: CASSAGTSNSPLHF.

This clone was found a few times. The chain recombines TRBV11-2 with TRBJ1-6; 7 bases are a match to TRBD1. The CDR3 contains 14 residues. J lost 4 bases, V lost 4 bases, and 1 base had no gene match. Germline assignment: CDR1 SGHAT and CDR2 FQNNGV. The CDR3 DNA reads as TGTGCCAGCAGCTCAGGGGGTTATAATTCACCCCTCCACTTT. Its translation is CASSSGGYNSPLHF.

This clone appeared a few times. This chain links TRBV19 with TRBJ1-2; the match to TRBD1 covers 10 bases. V dropped 6 bases and J dropped 8; count of bases not matched to a gene: 3. The CDR3 is 12 residues long. The germline gives CDR1 LNHDA, CDR2 SQIVND (reference sequence). For the CDR3, the DNA is TGTGCCAGTAGGAGGGACAGGGGCGGCTACACCTTC. It translates to CASRRDRGGYTF.

This sequence joins TRBV10-3 and TRBJ1-5, with D possibly TRBD1 on 5 matching bases. The CDR3 covers 13 residues. V was cut by 8 bases and J by 7 bases, with 15 bases left in between. The V gene's germline CDR1 is ENHRY and CDR2 SYGVKD. The CDR3 loop is CAIRGGREQPQHF. The CDR3, as DNA: TGTGCCATCCGTGGGGGTCGGGAGCAGCCCCAGCATTTT.

This chain joins TRBV4-2 and TRBJ1-4; 10 bases are a match to TRBD1. Germline V CDR1 and CDR2: LGHNA, YNFKEQ. The CDR3 loop spans 14 amino acids. The V segment lost 4 bases and the J segment 5 bases; nucleotides outside the gene matches: 1. The CDR3 sequence: CASSLDRGNEKLFF. In DNA, the CDR3 is TGTGCCAGCAGCCTGGACAGGGGGAATGAAAAACTGTTTTTT.

This clone has only a few counts. The V call is TRBV7-2, the J call TRBJ1-4; no firm D call. In germline, CDR1 is SGHTA, CDR2 FQGNSA. This CDR3 has 16 amino acids. V shed 2 bases and J shed 4 bases, with 14 bases lying between them. The CDR3 region is CASSLLGESRNEKLFF. Written as DNA, the CDR3 is TGTGCCAGCAGCTTACTCGGGGAGTCCCGTAATGAAAAACTGTTTTTT. Looking up the rest from reference TRBV7-2 and TRBJ1-4 gives the full variable domain: GAGVSQSPSNKVTEKGKDVELRCDPISGHTALYWYRQSLGQGLEFLIYFQGNSAPDKSGLPSDRFSAERTGGSVSTLTIQRTQQEDSAVYLCASSLLGESRNEKLFFGSGTQLSVL.

The chain links TRBV9 to TRBJ1-2; 8 bases fit TRBD1. The length of the CDR3 is 13 residues. V shed 2 bases, J shed 5 bases, and the junction held 2 bases outside the gene matches. Germline V gene lookup returns CDR1 SGDLS and CDR2 YYNGEE. CDR3 loop: CASSVDREYGYTF. CDR3 sequence (DNA): TGTGCCAGCAGCGTGGACAGGGAGTATGGCTACACCTTC.

The chain joins TRBV5-1 to TRBJ2-1, with 11 bases aligning to TRBD1. The CDR3 runs to 13 residues. V shed 4 bases, J shed 10 bases, and the junction held 4 bases outside the gene matches. Germline CDR1 reads SGHRS; CDR2 reads YFSETQ. This CDR3 reads CASSKGQGGEQFF. CDR3 nucleotide sequence: TGCGCCAGCAGCAAGGGACAGGGGGGGGAGCAGTTCTTC. The whole variable domain, remainder taken from reference TRBV5-1 and TRBJ2-1, is KAGVTQTPRYLIKTRGQQVTLSCSPISGHRSVSWYQQTPGQGLQFLFEYFSETQRNKGNFPGRFSGRQFSNSRSEMNVSTLELGDSALYLCASSKGQGGEQFFGPGTRLTVL.

In its sample, this clone was seen once. This chain uses TRBV4-2 with TRBJ1-2; D might be TRBD1 (5 bases). The germline V gene encodes CDR1 LGHNA and CDR2 YNFKEQ. This CDR3 spans 15 amino acids. V was trimmed by 3 bases and J by 8 bases, leaving 19 bases between them. CDR3: CASSQETLRGGGYTF. CDR3 nucleotides: TGTGCCAGCAGCCAGGAAACCTTAAGGGGAGGCGGCTACACCTTC.

The chain is built from TRBV4-1 and TRBJ2-2, with 9 bases identical to TRBD1. The CDR3 consists of 16 residues. With 2 bases clipped from V and 4 bases from J, the junction kept 5 bases outside the gene matches. Germline V gene lookup returns CDR1 MGHRA and CDR2 YSYEKL. The CDR3 protein is CASSQRGQGGTGELFF. CDR3 in DNA: TGCGCCAGCAGCCAACGGGGACAGGGTGGCACCGGGGAGCTGTTTTTT.

The chain is built from TRBV19 and TRBJ1-4, with 8 bases matching TRBD1. V shed 8 bases, J shed 7 bases, and the junction held 6 bases outside the gene matches. The CDR3 length is 13 residues. CDR1 and CDR2 (germline): LNHDA, SQIVND (reference sequence). This chain's CDR3 is CASAGTGGEKLFF. The CDR3 DNA reads as TGTGCCAGTGCCGGGACAGGCGGTGAAAAACTGTTTTTT.

V is TRBV7-9 and J is TRBJ2-6; D is uncertain. Germline assignment: CDR1 SEHNR and CDR2 FQNEAQ (reference sequence). Trimming left V 1 base short and J 0 bases short, with 7 bases between. CDR3 length: 16 residues. The CDR3 DNA is TGTGCCAGCAGCTTAGGAGGAGTCTCTGGGGCCAACGTCCTGACTTTC. It yields the protein CASSLGGVSGANVLTF.

The chain couples TRBV7-9 to TRBJ2-5; D call uncertain. V gave up 6 bases and J gave up 5 bases, with 13 bases separating them. The CDR3 is 13 residues long. CDR1 is SEHNR, CDR2 FQNEAQ, per germline (reference sequence). In DNA, the CDR3 is TGTGCCAGCAGTCAAATACTTCTGGAGACCCAGTACTTC. Its translation: CASSQILLETQYF.

This clone was detected once. V usage is TRBV2 and J usage is TRBJ1-5, with a tentative D call TRBD1 (5 bases). Trimming pared 7 bases from V and 4 bases from J, leaving 17 bases between. The CDR3 length is 15 residues. Germline V lookup: CDR1 SNHLY, CDR2 FYNNEI. The CDR3 loop reads CASTSEGSGNQPQHF. In DNA form, the CDR3 reads TGTGCCAGCACCTCGGAAGGGTCAGGGAATCAGCCCCAGCATTTT.

V usage is TRBV6-1 and J usage is TRBJ2-7; perhaps TRBD2 as D (5 bases). Trimming cost V 6 bases and J 3 bases, with 9 bases left between them. This CDR3 has 12 residues. Germline CDR1 and CDR2: MNHNS and SASEGT. The chain's CDR3 is CASSGNDYEQYF. The CDR3 nucleotides are TGTGCCAGCAGCGGGAACGACTACGAGCAGTACTTC.

This clone was detected only once. The V and J genes are TRBV19 and TRBJ2-1, with 8 bases that match TRBD1. Germline V gene data show CDR1 as LNHDA and CDR2 as SQIVND (reference sequence). The V and J ends lost 5 bases and 7 bases, in that order; junction bases with no gene match: 7. The CDR3 consists of 14 residues. CDR3 nucleotide sequence: TGTGCCAGTAGTGCCACAGGGGGGAATAATGAGCAGTTCTTC. Protein: CASSATGGNNEQFF.

This clone was observed a few times. J is TRBJ1-2 and V is TRBV7-2, with a tentative D call TRBD1 (5 bases). Trimming shortened V by 1 base and J by 4 bases, and 13 bases separated the two germline ends. CDR1 and CDR2 from the germline V gene are SGHTA and FQGNSA. This CDR3 contains 15 residues. In DNA, the CDR3 is TGTGCCAGCAGCTTAGATCCGGGACTGACCTATGGCTACACCTTC. This encodes CASSLDPGLTYGYTF.

In nucleotides, the CDR3 is TGTGCCAGCAGTGCGGGGACGGCGAACACTGAAGCTTTCTTT. As protein: CASSAGTANTEAFF. This chain joins TRBV6-6 and TRBJ1-1, with TRBD1 as a possible D gene (5 bases). CDR3 size: 14 residues. The V gene's germline CDR1 is MNHNY and CDR2 SVGAGI (reference sequence). V gave up 5 bases and J gave up 1 base, with 11 bases separating them.

This CDR3 reads CAWSVRRDSSPLHF. The CDR3 DNA sequence: TGTGCCTGGAGTGTGAGGAGGGATTCTTCACCCCTCCACTTT. The chain recombines TRBV30 with TRBJ1-6; unclear D gene. The V end lost 0 bases, the J end lost 9 bases, and 12 bases lay between the germline ends. This CDR3 is built from 14 residues. Germline CDR1 reads GTSNPN; CDR2 reads SVGIG (reference sequence). Looking up the rest from reference TRBV30 and TRBJ1-6 gives the full variable domain: SQTIHQWPATLVQPVGSPLSLECTVEGTSNPNLYWYRQAAGRGLQLLFYSVGIGQISSEVPQNLSASRPQDRQFILSSKKLLLSDSGFYLCAWSVRRDSSPLHFGNGTRLTVT.

The genes are TRBV21-1 and TRBJ2-7; the table's D gene call, TRBD1, was not cross checked with the DNA. TRBV21-1 is termed a pseudogene. This CDR3 spans 16 amino acids. CDR3 nucleotide sequence: TGTGCCAGCAGGAGCGTCTCCAGGGAAACCGCCTACGAGCAGTACTTC. Protein sequence: CASRSVSRETAYEQYF.

This rearrangement joins TRBV5-1 to TRBJ1-2; 7 nucleotides align to TRBD1. The CDR3 is made up of 15 amino acids. CDR1 and CDR2 from the germline V gene are SGHRS and YFSETQ. After removal of 4 bases from V and 4 bases from J, the junction contained 10 bases not matched to a gene. The CDR3 nucleotides read TGCGCCAGCAGCAGGACAGGCATTAATACCTATGGCTACACCTTC. Protein product: CASSRTGINTYGYTF.

The chain links TRBV2 to TRBJ1-5; D uncertain. V was cut by 8 bases and J by 3 bases, with 8 bases left in between. The CDR3 totals 12 residues. CDR1 and CDR2 from the germline V gene are SNHLY and FYNNEI. CDR3 amino acids: CASREVNQPQHF. The CDR3 DNA follows: TGTGCCAGCCGGGAGGTCAATCAGCCCCAGCATTTT.

The chain combines TRBV7-3 with TRBJ1-1; D is ambiguous. V dropped 2 bases and J dropped 2 bases, with 12 bases sitting between them. Per germline, CDR1 SGHTA and CDR2 FQGTGA. This CDR3 has 15 residues. The CDR3 nucleotides read TGTGCCAGCAGCTTATTATCGGTCCCAAACACTGAAGCTTTCTTT. Translated, it gives CASSLLSVPNTEAFF.

CDR3 amino acids: CASSLDHMSGEQYF. In nucleotides, the CDR3 is TGTGCCAGCAGCTTAGATCATATGTCGGGGGAGCAGTACTTC. The chain employs TRBV11-2 and TRBJ2-7, with D maybe TRBD2 (5 bases). Germline V lookup: CDR1 SGHAT, CDR2 FQNNGV. The CDR3 loop spans 14 amino acids. V was trimmed by 0 bases and J by 7 bases, leaving 13 bases between them.